This is a list of T cell receptor beta chains from one sample in a study of cytomegalovirus exposure and HLA in healthy donors. Sequencing was performed with immunoSEQ multiplex PCR; in TCRdb, only in-frame clones are kept and a portion is missing. The sample carries around 140,000 clones, approximately 82% recorded once. The sample consisted of PBMCs. These receptors came from a woman aged 55-70 years in good health and CMV-seropositive. The CDR3 runs from the conserved cysteine through the conserved F or W. A D gene is named only where the DNA matches it firmly. Clone size is shown for a subset of rows, as once, few, many or a class of expanded clone.

>14|.|TRBD2|TRBV19|TRBJ2-1
TGTGCCAGTAGTATAGCGGGAGGGCCCAATGAGCAGTTCTTC
CASSIAGGPNEQFF
>11|.|.|TRBV20-1|TRBJ1-5
TGCAGTGCTACGGGCAATCAGCCCCAGCATTTT
CSATGNQPQHF
>14|.|.|TRBV4-2|TRBJ2-7
TGTGCCAGCAGCCAACAGGGACTTACCTACGAGCAGTACTTC
CASSQQGLTYEQYF
>13|.|.|TRBV5-1|TRBJ1-6
TGCGCCAGCAGCTCCGGGATAGGCGAACCCCTCCACTTT
CASSSGIGEPLHF
>15|.|TRBD2|TRBV4-1|TRBJ2-1
TGCGCCAGCAGCCCCGGGACTAGCGGGAGCAATGAGCAGTTCTTC
CASSPGTSGSNEQFF
>15|.|TRBD1|TRBV7-8|TRBJ2-7
TGTGCCAGCAGCTTCCGGGACAGGGGAACCTACGAGCAGTACTTC
CASSFRDRGTYEQYF
>15|.|.|TRBV27|TRBJ1-5
TGTGCCAGCAGGCCTGGGGGAGGGGCGGGTCAGCCCCAGCATTTT
CASRPGGGAGQPQHF
>16|.|TRBD2|TRBV5-1|TRBJ2-7
TGCGCCAGCAGCGCAAGCCCTAGCGGGAGTCTGTACGAGCAGTACTTC
CASSASPSGSLYEQYF
>15|.|TRBD2|TRBV19|TRBJ2-7
TGTGCCAGTAGTAGTTTTAGCGGGGATGCCTACGAGCAGTACTTC
CASSSFSGDAYEQYF
>13|.|TRBD1|TRBV6-5|TRBJ1-2
TGTGCCAGCAGTCGACAGGGGGTAGATGGCTACACCTTC
CASSRQGVDGYTF
>15|.|.|TRBV4-2|TRBJ1-4
TGTGCCAGCAGCCAAACAGGCACCGCAGGTGAAAAACTGTTTTTT
CASSQTGTAGEKLFF
>15|.|.|TRBV19|TRBJ1-2
TGTGCCAGTACAATCCCCAGGTTGGCTAACTATGGCTACACCTTC
CASTIPRLANYGYTF
>12|.|.|TRBV28|TRBJ2-3
TGTGCCACCCTTGAGCTCACAGATACGCAGTATTTT
CATLELTDTQYF
>13|.|.|TRBV18|TRBJ2-7
TGTGCCAGCTCACCCCTAGACCGATACGAGCAGTACTTC
CASSPLDRYEQYF
>15|.|.|TRBV7-9|TRBJ2-7
TGTGCCAGCAGCTTAGGAGCGCAACGATCCTACGAGCAGTACTTC
CASSLGAQRSYEQYF
>15|.|.|TRBV19|TRBJ2-7
TGTGCCAGTAGTATTGGTCCCGCCGCAGGGTTCGAGCAGTACTTC
CASSIGPAAGFEQYF
>12|.|.|TRBV9|TRBJ2-1
TGTGCCAGCAGCGCGGAGGGCAATGAGCAGTTCTTC
CASSAEGNEQFF
>12|.|TRBD1|TRBV28|TRBJ1-5
TGTGCCAGCGGACAGGGCACTCAGCCCCAGCATTTT
CASGQGTQPQHF
>14|.|TRBD1|TRBV6-6|TRBJ2-7
TGTGCCAGCAGAAAACAGGGGTACCCCTACGAGCAGTACTTC
CASRKQGYPYEQYF
>15|.|TRBD2|TRBV4-3|TRBJ2-7
TGCGCCAGCAGCCAAGAAACTAGCGGTAACTACGAGCAGTACTTC
CASSQETSGNYEQYF
>16|.|.|TRBV18|TRBJ1-1
TGTGCCAGCTCACCGCCCTATCCGGGAGTGGACACTGAAGCTTTCTTT
CASSPPYPGVDTEAFF
>14|.|TRBD1|TRBV28|TRBJ1-2
TGTGCCAGCAGTTTAGGGACAGGGAGAGGAGGCTACACCTTC
CASSLGTGRGGYTF
>16|.|TRBD2|TRBV5-8|TRBJ2-1
TGTGCCAGCAGCCTGATAGCGGGGCCTTCCTACAATGAGCAGTTCTTC
CASSLIAGPSYNEQFF
>15|.|TRBD1|TRBV2|TRBJ1-2
TGTGCCAGCAGCCTCTGGGCGCAGGGGGCGCGGGGCTACACCTTC
CASSLWAQGARGYTF
>13|.|.|TRBV27|TRBJ1-5
TGTGCCACCAGGAGGGGGGGGAATCAGCCCCAGCATTTT
CATRRGGNQPQHF
>18|.|TRBD2|TRBV18|TRBJ2-3
TGTGCCAGCTCACCGGGTTATAGCGGGAAACCCGATGACGATACGCAGTATTTT
CASSPGYSGKPDDDTQYF
>15|.|TRBD1|TRBV15|TRBJ1-3
TGTGCCACCAGCAGGGACAGGGGGCTGGAAAACACCATATATTTT
CATSRDRGLENTIYF
>15|.|.|TRBV10-3|TRBJ1-1
TGTGCCATCAGTGAGTCGATGAGGGTAAACACTGAAGCTTTCTTT
CAISESMRVNTEAFF
>16|.|.|TRBV11-3|TRBJ2-7
TGTGCCAGCAGCGGGCGCGGAGGCTTGTCCTCCTACGAGCAGTACTTC
CASSGRGGLSSYEQYF
>16|.|TRBD1|TRBV5-4|TRBJ2-6
TGTGCCAGCACCGGGACAGGGAGGGGTGGGGCCAACGTCCTGACTTTC
CASTGTGRGGANVLTF
>11|.|.|TRBV29-1|TRBJ2-1
TGCAGCGTCGGGGGACAGACCGAGCAGTTCTTC
CSVGGQTEQFF
>16|.|.|TRBV11-3|TRBJ1-1
TGTGCCAGCAGCTCATACTCCACAGGGAAGGACACTGAAGCTTTCTTT
CASSSYSTGKDTEAFF
>14|.|.|TRBV29-1|TRBJ1-3
TGCAGCGTTGAAGGGACAGCCTCTGGAAACACCATATATTTT
CSVEGTASGNTIYF
>13|few|.|TRBV5-1|TRBJ1-1
TGCGCCAGCAGCTTCTTACTGTACACTGAAGCTTTCTTT
CASSFLLYTEAFF
>14|few|.|TRBV28|TRBJ1-3
TGTGCCACCCACACAGGGCTGTTTGGAAACACCATATATTTT
CATHTGLFGNTIYF
>15|.|TRBD2|TRBV6-6|TRBJ2-1
TGTGCCAGCAGTACATCTAGCGGTCGAGAAATTGAGCAGTTCTTC
CASSTSSGREIEQFF